Each of the 12 T cell receptor beta chains below was sequenced from the same sample in a study of T cell repertoires in cytomegalovirus infection. One entry per CDR3 protein, called by TCRdb with MiXCR from the reads. Here the sample spans some 800,000 distinct CDR3 sequences, 30% to 35% being singletons. The antigens these receptors bind are not known. This sample comprised cultured CD8+ T cells from PBMCs, obtained from culture after CMV antigen stimulation. These receptors came from a human donor in good health (CMV status not recorded). Some clones in this sample may be carry-over from other donors' samples.

The chain links TRBV27 to TRBJ2-5; 7 positions agree with TRBD1. The CDR3 is made up of 13 amino acids. J gave up 5 bases and V 8 bases, and 8 bases lay outside the gene matches. CDR1 and CDR2 from the germline V gene are MNHEY and SMNVEV (reference sequence). CDR3 in DNA: TGTGCCAGCGGAAGGGGGCTACATGAGACCCAGTACTTC. Translation gives CASGRGLHETQYF.

This clonotype came up once. The chain recombines TRBV2 with TRBJ1-5, with unresolved D. The CDR3 covers 13 residues. Germline assignment: CDR1 SNHLY and CDR2 FYNNEI. The germline V and J ends were trimmed by 6 bases and 5 bases, with 11 bases remaining between them. The DNA for the CDR3 is TGTGCCAGCAGCCGGAAGGGCGATCAGCCCCAGCATTTT. This gives the protein CASSRKGDQPQHF.

The chain links TRBV7-9 to TRBJ1-5; D ambiguous. Trimming removed 1 base from V and 8 bases from J, with 6 bases in between. This CDR3 is 12 amino acids long. CDR1 and CDR2 from the germline V gene are SEHNR and FQNEAQ (reference sequence). This CDR3 is CASSLGEEPQHF. CDR3 DNA: TGTGCCAGCAGCTTAGGTGAGGAGCCCCAGCATTTT.

The chain links TRBV29-1 to TRBJ1-2, with a tentative D call TRBD1 (5 bases). This CDR3 comprises 12 residues. The V end was cut by 3 bases, the J end by 7 bases, with 12 bases between. Per the germline V gene, CDR1 is SQVTM and CDR2 is ANQGSEA. The CDR3 region is CSVDVRVGGYTF. The CDR3 DNA sequence: TGCAGCGTTGATGTCAGGGTGGGTGGCTACACCTTC.

In its sample, this clonotype was seen many times. The chain has TRBV7-2 and TRBJ2-3; D is possibly TRBD2 (7 bases). This CDR3 region has 15 residues. CDR1 and CDR2 from the germline V gene are SGHTA and FQGNSA. V lost 3 bases, J lost 4 bases, and 14 bases lay in between. The CDR3: CASSFEGGASDTQYF. The CDR3 region has the DNA TGTGCCAGCAGCTTTGAGGGGGGGGCCTCAGATACGCAGTATTTT.

The chain is built from TRBV7-6 and TRBJ2-1, with 8 bases lining up with TRBD1. V gave up 2 bases and J gave up 0 bases; unmatched junction bases: 12. The CDR3 covers 19 residues. Germline V lookup: CDR1 SGHVS, CDR2 FNYEAQ. CDR3 DNA: TGTGCCAGCAGCTTACTGTTCGGGGAGACAGGGGACTCCTACAATGAGCAGTTCTTC. Translation: CASSLLFGETGDSYNEQFF.

The V call is TRBV11-2, the J call TRBJ1-3; D is uncertain. V was clipped by 1 base and J by 4 bases, with 11 bases between them. The length of the CDR3 is 15 residues. From germline, CDR1 is SGHAT and CDR2 FQNNGV. CDR3 coding DNA: TGTGCCAGCAGCTTAGGAAATTCGCGGGGAAACACCATATATTTT. Translated, it gives CASSLGNSRGNTIYF.

This clonotype came up a few times. This chain joins TRBV6-1 and TRBJ2-7; no firm D call. Trimming removed 1 base from V and 3 bases from J, with 7 bases in between. Germline V gene lookup returns CDR1 MNHNS and CDR2 SASEGT. The CDR3 runs to 13 residues. CDR3 in amino acids: CASSEDVYYEQYF. Here the CDR3 DNA reads TGTGCCAGCAGTGAAGACGTTTACTACGAGCAGTACTTC.

The chain combines TRBV7-2 with TRBJ1-5; D remains unclear. The CDR3 runs 12 residues. The V and J ends lost 7 bases and 7 bases respectively, with 11 bases between them. Germline V gene lookup returns CDR1 SGHTA and CDR2 FQGNSA. CDR3 nucleotide sequence: TGTGCCAGCACCCACGGTGGGCAGCCCCAGCATTTT. It specifies CASTHGGQPQHF.

This clonotype was observed a handful of times. The V and J genes are TRBV12-3 or TRBV12-4 and TRBJ2-7; D not resolved. The ends were cut back, 5 bases at V and 9 bases at J, with 17 bases in the middle. The CDR3 runs to 13 residues. CDR3 nucleotide sequence: TGTGCCAGCAGTCCGGGTGGGCGCCGGTCGCAGTACTTC. Protein sequence: CASSPGGRRSQYF.

This chain joins TRBV20-1 and TRBJ2-1; TRBD1 aligns across 9 bases. Germline V CDR1 and CDR2: DFQATT, SNEGSKA (reference sequence). The ends lost 6 bases at V and 8 bases at J; junction bases unmatched: 5. The CDR3 is made up of 12 amino acids. The CDR3 bases are TGCAGTGCCCGGACAGGGGAAGATGAGCAGTTCTTC. It is translated as CSARTGEDEQFF.

The J gene is TRBJ1-6, the V gene TRBV7-9; D call uncertain. V was clipped by 4 bases and J by 7 bases, with 11 bases between them. The CDR3 contains 14 residues. The germline CDR1 and CDR2 sequences are SEHNR and FQNEAQ (reference sequence). This chain's CDR3 is CASSWEPTNSPLHF. The CDR3 bases are TGTGCCAGCAGCTGGGAACCGACCAATTCACCCCTCCACTTT.